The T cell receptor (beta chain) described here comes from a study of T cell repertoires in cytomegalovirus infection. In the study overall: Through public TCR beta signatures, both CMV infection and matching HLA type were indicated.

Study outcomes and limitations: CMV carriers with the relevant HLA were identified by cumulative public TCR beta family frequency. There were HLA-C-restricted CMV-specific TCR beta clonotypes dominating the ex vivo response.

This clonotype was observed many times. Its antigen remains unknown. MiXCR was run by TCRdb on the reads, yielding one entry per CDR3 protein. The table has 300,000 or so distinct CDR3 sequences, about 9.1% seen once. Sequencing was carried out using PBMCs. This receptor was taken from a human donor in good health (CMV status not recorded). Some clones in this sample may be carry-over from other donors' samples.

CDR3 DNA: TGTGCCAGCAGCTCGACAGGCTTGACTGGAAACACCATATATTTT. Its protein product is CASSSTGLTGNTIYF. This chain links TRBV7-2 with TRBJ1-3; D might be TRBD1 (6 bases). The germline V gene encodes CDR1 SGHTA and CDR2 FQGNSA. V lost 4 bases and J 2 bases, leaving 12 bases between the germline ends. The CDR3 runs to 15 residues.